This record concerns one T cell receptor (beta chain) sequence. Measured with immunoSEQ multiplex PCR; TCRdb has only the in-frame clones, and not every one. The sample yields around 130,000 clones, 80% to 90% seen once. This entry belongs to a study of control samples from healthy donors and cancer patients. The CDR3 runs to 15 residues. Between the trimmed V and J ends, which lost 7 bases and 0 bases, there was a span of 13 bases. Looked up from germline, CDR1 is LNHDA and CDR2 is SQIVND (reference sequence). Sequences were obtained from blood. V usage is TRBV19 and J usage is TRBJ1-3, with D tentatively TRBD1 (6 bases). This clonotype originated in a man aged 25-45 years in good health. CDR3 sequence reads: CASTRDTTSGNTIYF. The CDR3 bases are TGTGCCAGTACCCGGGACACAACCTCTGGAAACACCATATATTTT.